This T cell receptor beta chain was recovered during a study of post-analysis software for immune sequencing data. About the study: There were relapsing-remitting, secondary progressive and progressive-relapsing multiple sclerosis among the disease courses included. Study conclusions and caveats: Controls had lower frequencies than patients of about 5 TRBV segments, which included TRBV5-6, TRBV5-1 and TRBV20-1.

Germline V gene lookup returns CDR1 SGHDT and CDR2 YYEEEE. There are 16 residues in the CDR3. This clonotype appeared a few times. What it binds is unknown. A junction end diverges from the germline sequence, so it may reflect a read error. Sequencing libraries made from TCR beta cDNA carried unique molecular identifiers. Input amounts of roughly 0.85 to 11 million T cells were used. These gave some 500,000 cDNA molecules, so each molecule approximated one T cell. TCRdb re-called the PCR reads with MiXCR, one entry per CDR3 protein. This table has more than 450,000 distinct CDR3 sequences, about a third appearing once.

V and J are TRBV5-6 and TRBJ2-3; a weak D match, TRBD2 (6 bases). Sequences were obtained from blood. This clonotype was sampled from a girl under 18 with multiple sclerosis. The CDR3 region is CAGSLLRDLATDTQYF. CDR3 DNA sequence: TGTGCCGGCAGCCTTCTCCGGGACTTAGCCACAGATACGCAGTATTTT.